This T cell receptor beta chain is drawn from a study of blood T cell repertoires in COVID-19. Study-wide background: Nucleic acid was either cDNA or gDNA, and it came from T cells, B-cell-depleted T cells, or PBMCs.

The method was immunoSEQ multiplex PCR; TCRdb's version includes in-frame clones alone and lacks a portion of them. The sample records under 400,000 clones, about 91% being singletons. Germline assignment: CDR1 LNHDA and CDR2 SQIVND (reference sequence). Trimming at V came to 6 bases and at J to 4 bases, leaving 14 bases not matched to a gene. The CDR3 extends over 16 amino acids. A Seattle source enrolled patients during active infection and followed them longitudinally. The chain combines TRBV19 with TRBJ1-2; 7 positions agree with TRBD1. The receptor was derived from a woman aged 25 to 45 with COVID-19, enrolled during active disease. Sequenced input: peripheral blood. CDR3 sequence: CASSPPLTGYPYGYTF. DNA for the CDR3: TGTGCCAGTAGCCCACCCTTGACAGGGTACCCCTATGGCTACACCTTC.